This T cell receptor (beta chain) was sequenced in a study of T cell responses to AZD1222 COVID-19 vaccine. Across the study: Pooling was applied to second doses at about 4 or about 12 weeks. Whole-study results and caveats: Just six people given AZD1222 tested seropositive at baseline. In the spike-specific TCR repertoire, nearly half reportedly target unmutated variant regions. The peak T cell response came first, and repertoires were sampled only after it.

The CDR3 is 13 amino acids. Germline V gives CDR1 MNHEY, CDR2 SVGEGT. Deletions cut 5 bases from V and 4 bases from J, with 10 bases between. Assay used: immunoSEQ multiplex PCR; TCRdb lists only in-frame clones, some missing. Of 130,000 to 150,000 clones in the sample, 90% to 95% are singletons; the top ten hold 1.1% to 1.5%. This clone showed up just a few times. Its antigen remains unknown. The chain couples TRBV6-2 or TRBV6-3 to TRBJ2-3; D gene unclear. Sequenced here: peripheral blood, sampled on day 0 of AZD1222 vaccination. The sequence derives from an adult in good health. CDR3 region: CASSLYPPDTQYF. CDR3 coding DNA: TGTGCCAGCAGTCTATACCCCCCAGATACGCAGTATTTT.